A single sample gave rise to the 13 T cell receptor beta chains below, sequenced in a study of T cell changes during pregnancy in multiple sclerosis. Here immunoSEQ multiplex PCR was the method, and the copy in TCRdb shows in-frame clones only, minus some. The sample consists of 45,000 to 60,000 clones, over 85% of them appearing once. The starting material was peripheral blood, obtained in the first trimester of pregnancy. The receptor source for this set is a female donor with multiple sclerosis, enrolled in a pregnancy study.

The chain joins TRBV29-1 to TRBJ2-1; TRBD1 might be the D (5 bases). Germline lookup yields CDR1 SQVTM and CDR2 ANQGSEA. The ends were cut back, 0 bases at V and 11 bases at J, with 17 bases in the middle. The CDR3 loop spans 14 amino acids. CDR3 in DNA: TGCAGCGTTGAAGAGGGGCAGGTGGGGTCCCAGCAGTTCTTC. As protein: CSVEEGQVGSQQFF.

The rearrangement joins TRBV20-1 to TRBJ1-1, with D tentatively TRBD1 (6 bases). The germline V gene encodes CDR1 DFQATT and CDR2 SNEGSKA (reference sequence). The CDR3 is 11 residues long. The V end lost 6 bases, the J end lost 6 bases, and 11 bases lay between the germline ends. CDR3 nucleotides: TGCAGTGCATCCAGGGGAGCTGAAGCTTTCTTT. Translation: CSASRGAEAFF.

CDR3 DNA: TGCGCCAGCAGCTTGACGTCCCGGGAGGAGGAGACCCAGTACTTC. Encoded protein: CASSLTSREEETQYF. The chain recombines TRBV5-1 with TRBJ2-5; 7 bases are shared with TRBD2. CDR3 length: 15 amino acids. With V trimmed by 1 base and J by 5 bases, 8 bases remained unmatched. Per germline, CDR1 SGHRS and CDR2 YFSETQ.

The chain carries TRBV28 and TRBJ1-2, with a possible D match to TRBD1 (5 bases). The CDR3 spans 13 residues. Germline lookup yields CDR1 MDHEN and CDR2 SYDVKM. The V gene lost 4 bases and the J gene lost 3 bases, with 9 bases spanning the gap. In DNA, the CDR3 is TGTGCCAGCAGTTCGACAGCCTACTATGGCTACACCTTC. It is translated as CASSSTAYYGYTF.

This chain uses TRBV10-3 with TRBJ1-2; TRBD1 matches at 9 bases. Germline-derived CDR1 and CDR2 are ENHRY and SYGVKD. The CDR3 spans 14 residues. The V gene end was trimmed by 0 bases and the J gene end by 5 bases; junction bases not matched to a gene: 1. The CDR3 is CAISESGTGYGYTF. CDR3 bases: TGTGCCATCAGTGAGTCGGGGACAGGGTATGGCTACACCTTC.

The chain couples TRBV18 to TRBJ1-4; unclear D gene. The V gene lost 4 bases and the J gene lost 5 bases, with 11 bases spanning the gap. The CDR3 covers 14 residues. Looked up from germline, CDR1 is KGHSH and CDR2 is LQKENI. CDR3 sequence: CASSLMRHNEKLFF. CDR3 in DNA: TGTGCCAGCTCACTCATGCGACACAATGAAAAACTGTTTTTT.

The V and J genes are TRBV6-6 and TRBJ2-7; possible D gene TRBD2, 5 bases. Germline V gene sequence: CDR1 MNHNY, CDR2 SVGAGI (reference sequence). The ends were cut back, 7 bases at V and 2 bases at J, with 15 bases in the middle. The CDR3 extends over 14 amino acids. Here the CDR3 reads CASKEDLATYEQYF. The CDR3 nucleotides are TGTGCCAGCAAAGAGGACCTAGCCACCTACGAGCAGTACTTC.

The chain combines TRBV9 with TRBJ2-1; D not certain. The germline V gene encodes CDR1 SGDLS and CDR2 YYNGEE. The V end was cut by 4 bases, the J end by 4 bases, with 9 bases between. The CDR3 spans 13 residues. CDR3 in amino acids: CASSPGFYNEQFF. The CDR3 DNA reads TGTGCCAGCAGCCCCGGGTTTTACAATGAGCAGTTCTTC.

The table lists this clone with many counts. The genes are TRBV6-1 and TRBJ2-1, with 7 bases that match TRBD1. J gave up 4 bases and V 5 bases, and 8 bases lay outside the gene matches. The CDR3 spans 15 residues. Germline V gene lookup returns CDR1 MNHNS and CDR2 SASEGT. CDR3 nucleotides: TGTGCCAGCAGTTTAGGGGGCAGGAGTTACAATGAGCAGTTCTTC. Its translation is CASSLGGRSYNEQFF.

This chain uses TRBV4-1 with TRBJ2-7; 9 nucleotides align to TRBD2. This CDR3 is 17 amino acids long. J was trimmed by 2 bases and V by 0 bases; bases with no gene match: 8. Germline CDR1 reads MGHRA; CDR2 reads YSYEKL. The CDR3 DNA sequence: TGCGCCAGCAGCCAAGAACCAAGCGGGGGGCTTACCTACGAGCAGTACTTC. It specifies CASSQEPSGGLTYEQYF.

The rearrangement links TRBV4-3 to TRBJ2-1; 9 bases agree with TRBD1. The V gene's germline CDR1 is LGHNA and CDR2 YSLEER. The V and J ends lost 2 bases and 3 bases, in that order; junction bases with no gene match: 2. The CDR3 is 15 amino acids. The CDR3 DNA reads TGCGCCAGCAGCCAAAGGACAGGGGACTACAATGAGCAGTTCTTC. Amino acids: CASSQRTGDYNEQFF.

This chain joins TRBV6-6 and TRBJ1-1; TRBD1 matches at 7 bases. V trimming: 8 bases; J trimming: 1 base; junction bases outside the gene matches: 7. This CDR3 comprises 14 residues. The germline CDR1 and CDR2 sequences are MNHNY and SVGAGI (reference sequence). CDR3 protein: CASLVGTANTEAFF. In DNA, the CDR3 is TGTGCCAGCTTGGTGGGGACAGCGAACACTGAAGCTTTCTTT.

This chain joins TRBV27 and TRBJ1-3, with no clear D. CDR1 and CDR2 (germline): MNHEY, SMNVEV (reference sequence). V lost 7 bases and J lost 0, with 10 bases in between. The CDR3 contains 14 residues. The CDR3, as DNA: TGTGCCAGCAAAAACATGGCCTCTGGAAACACCATATATTTT. Translation: CASKNMASGNTIYF.